This T cell receptor beta chain stems from a study of blood T cell repertoires in COVID-19. Across the whole study: In each case, the material was cDNA or gDNA derived from T cells, B-cell-depleted T cells, or PBMCs.

The trim removed 3 bases at V and 6 bases at J, leaving 3 bases unmatched. The CDR3 is 13 amino acids. Germline lookup yields CDR1 SGHRS and CDR2 YFSETQ. Method: immunoSEQ multiplex PCR; TCRdb's copy keeps in-frame clones and lacks some. Here the sample spans 150,000 to 200,000 clones, around four fifths being singletons. The count of this clone is one. In Seattle, patients joined the study during active infection and were tracked longitudinally. This clonotype was obtained from a woman in her 70s with COVID-19, enrolled during active disease. The sample comprised peripheral blood. The rearrangement uses TRBV5-1 and TRBJ2-7, with 10 bases identical to TRBD1. The CDR3 protein is CASSWDRGIEQYF. CDR3 DNA: TGCGCCAGCAGCTGGGACAGGGGCATCGAGCAGTACTTC.